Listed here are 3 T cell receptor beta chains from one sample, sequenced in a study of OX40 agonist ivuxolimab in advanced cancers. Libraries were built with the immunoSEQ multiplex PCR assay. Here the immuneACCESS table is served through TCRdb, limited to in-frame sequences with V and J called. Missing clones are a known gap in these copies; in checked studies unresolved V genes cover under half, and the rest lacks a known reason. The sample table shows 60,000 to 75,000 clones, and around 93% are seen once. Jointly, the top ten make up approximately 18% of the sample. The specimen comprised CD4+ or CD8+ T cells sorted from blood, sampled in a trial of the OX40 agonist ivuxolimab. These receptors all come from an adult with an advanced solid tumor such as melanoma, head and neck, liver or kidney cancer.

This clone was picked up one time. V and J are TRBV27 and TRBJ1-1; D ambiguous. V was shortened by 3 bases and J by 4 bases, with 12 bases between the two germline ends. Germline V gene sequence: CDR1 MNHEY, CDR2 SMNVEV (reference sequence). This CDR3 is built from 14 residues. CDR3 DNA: TGTGCCAGCAGTTTTCGGTGGGGAAGCACTGAAGCTTTCTTT. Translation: CASSFRWGSTEAFF.

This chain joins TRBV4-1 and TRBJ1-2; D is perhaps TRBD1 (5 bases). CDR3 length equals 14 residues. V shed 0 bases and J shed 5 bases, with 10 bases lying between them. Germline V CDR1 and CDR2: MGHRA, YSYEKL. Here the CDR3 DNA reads TGCGCCAGCAGCCAAGATGGAGGGGCGTATGGCTACACCTTC. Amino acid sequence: CASSQDGGAYGYTF.

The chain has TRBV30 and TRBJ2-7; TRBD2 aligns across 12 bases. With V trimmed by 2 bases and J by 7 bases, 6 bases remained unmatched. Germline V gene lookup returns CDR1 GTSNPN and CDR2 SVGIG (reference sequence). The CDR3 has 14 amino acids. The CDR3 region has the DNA TGTGCCTGGAGTCTAGCGGGAGGGCCACGAGAGCAGTACTTC. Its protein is CAWSLAGGPREQYF.